The clone carrying this T cell receptor (beta chain) was found a few times. Its antigen remains unknown. V was shortened by 0 bases and J by 5 bases, with 13 bases between the two germline ends. The germline V gene has CDR1 LGHNA and CDR2 YSLEER. The CDR3 is made up of 15 amino acids. The investigators reverse transcribed all of the isolated RNA, so they sequenced expressed TCRB transcripts. Sequencing was performed with immunoSEQ multiplex PCR; in TCRdb, only in-frame clones are kept and a portion is missing. The data show over 700,000 clones, with 15% to 20% seen just once and 0.023% held by the top ten. This record comes from a study of beta chain features in type 1 diabetes. Study-level results: The naive, central memory and Treg TCRB repertoires of patients appeared to be more similar to one another than those of healthy donors. Patients and controls would share equally any PCR tilt toward shorter templates.

The clonotype originates from a woman under 30 in good health. The chain employs TRBV4-3 and TRBJ2-5, with D unclear. Input material: naive CD4+ T cells from blood. The CDR3: CASSQDPSPPETQYF. The CDR3 DNA sequence: TGCGCCAGCAGCCAAGATCCGTCACCCCCGGAGACCCAGTACTTC.